This entry lists 14 T cell receptor beta chains sequenced from one sample in a study of chemoradiotherapy in HPV16-positive cancers. Clones were sequenced by immunoSEQ multiplex PCR, and TCRdb holds only the in-frame ones, with some missing. The sample has about 10,000 clones; under 80% are singletons. The sample was taken from a patient who underwent chemoradiotherapy. The receptors come from a human donor with HPV-associated anogenital cancer.

V usage is TRBV6-5 and J usage is TRBJ1-2; D ambiguous. V was clipped by 6 bases and J by 4 bases, with 9 bases between them. Per the germline V gene, CDR1 is MNHEY and CDR2 is SVGAGI. This CDR3 has 12 residues. CDR3 nucleotides: TGTGCCAGCAGCCCAGCGGCCTATGGCTACACCTTC. It translates to CASSPAAYGYTF.

This clone has a handful of counts. This chain uses TRBV6-5 with TRBJ1-1, with D unresolved. Trimming removed 0 bases from V and 1 base from J, with 6 bases in between. The CDR3 has 14 amino acids. Per germline, CDR1 MNHEY and CDR2 SVGAGI. The CDR3 region has the DNA TGTGCCAGCAGTTACTCAAACAGGAACACTGAAGCTTTCTTT. It encodes CASSYSNRNTEAFF.

The V call is TRBV2, the J call TRBJ2-5; 14 bases are a match to TRBD2. Germline V gene lookup returns CDR1 SNHLY and CDR2 FYNNEI. J was trimmed by 2 bases and V by 6 bases; bases with no gene match: 5. The CDR3 consists of 16 residues. The CDR3 reads CASRAGTSGGQETQYF. The CDR3 DNA reads TGTGCCAGCAGGGCCGGGACTAGCGGGGGACAAGAGACCCAGTACTTC.

The V call is TRBV30, the J call TRBJ2-3; D may correspond to TRBD1 or TRBD2 (6 bases each). The germline gives CDR1 GTSNPN, CDR2 SVGIG (reference sequence). CDR3 length: 15 residues. Trimming left V 5 bases short and J 4 bases short, with 19 bases between. CDR3 nucleotide sequence: TGTGCCTGGGCGAGGGGGGACCTTCACCCAGATACGCAGTATTTT. Its translation: CAWARGDLHPDTQYF.

This clone was counted only a few times. This specimen includes other DNA sequences encoding the same CDR3. The chain employs TRBV19 and TRBJ2-3, with TRBD1 identical over 8 bases. Germline V gene lookup returns CDR1 LNHDA and CDR2 SQIVND (reference sequence). The CDR3 length is 15 residues. Germline trimming cut 5 bases from V and 3 bases from J; bases unmatched to any gene: 7. This CDR3 is CASSSGQGRTDTQYF. CDR3 nucleotide sequence: TGTGCCAGTAGTTCAGGACAGGGAAGAACAGATACGCAGTATTTT.

The chain uses TRBV27 and TRBJ2-5; unclear D gene. Trimming removed 3 bases at V and 7 bases at J, with 9 bases between. Germline assignment: CDR1 MNHEY and CDR2 SMNVEV (reference sequence). The CDR3 consists of 12 residues. In DNA form, the CDR3 reads TGTGCCAGCAGTTTTAGGGATGGGACCCAGTACTTC. It encodes CASSFRDGTQYF.

This clone was seen a few times. The genes are TRBV29-1 and TRBJ1-1; possibly TRBD1 for D (5 bases). The germline V and J ends were trimmed by 3 bases and 5 bases, with 13 bases remaining between them. CDR1 SQVTM and CDR2 ANQGSEA come from the germline V gene. There are 13 residues in the CDR3. The CDR3 sequence is CSVEGEGRTEAFF. The CDR3, as DNA: TGCAGCGTTGAGGGGGAGGGAAGGACTGAAGCTTTCTTT.

The chain uses TRBV19 and TRBJ1-4; 9 nucleotides agree with TRBD1. The CDR3 is 14 amino acids. Germline-derived CDR1 and CDR2 are LNHDA and SQIVND (reference sequence). Trimming took 3 bases from V and 8 from J; bases not matched to a gene: 4. The CDR3 nucleotides are TGTGCCAGTAGTATGGGACAGGGTAGCGAAAAACTGTTTTTT. Its translation: CASSMGQGSEKLFF.

The chain joins TRBV4-3 to TRBJ1-4; unclear D gene. Per germline, CDR1 LGHNA and CDR2 YSLEER. The V end was cut by 4 bases, the J end by 0 bases, with 12 bases between. This CDR3 is built from 16 residues. The CDR3 is CASSPRAQATNEKLFF. In DNA form, the CDR3 reads TGCGCCAGCAGCCCCCGTGCACAAGCAACTAATGAAAAACTGTTTTTT.

The chain is built from TRBV4-1 and TRBJ2-7, with a tentative D call TRBD1 (6 bases). V dropped 0 bases and J dropped 3 bases, with 9 bases sitting between them. CDR1 and CDR2 from the germline V gene are MGHRA and YSYEKL. This CDR3 region has 14 residues. DNA for the CDR3: TGCGCCAGCAGCCAAGATAGGACAGTCTACGAGCAGTACTTC. It is translated as CASSQDRTVYEQYF.

This clone was counted between two and nine times. This chain uses TRBV10-3 with TRBJ1-2; the D gene is possibly TRBD1 (5 bases). The CDR3 has 16 residues. V was pared by 10 bases and J by 4 bases, with 25 bases between. Germline V gene lookup returns CDR1 ENHRY and CDR2 SYGVKD. The CDR3 protein is CASSRAQGARGYGYTF. In DNA form, the CDR3 reads TGTGCCAGTTCCAGGGCTCAGGGAGCACGTGGCTATGGCTACACCTTC.

V is TRBV7-6 and J is TRBJ2-5; 9 nucleotides line up with TRBD1. The V and J ends lost 5 bases and 5 bases, in that order; junction bases with no gene match: 3. Germline V gene sequence: CDR1 SGHVS, CDR2 FNYEAQ. The CDR3 contains 13 residues. DNA for the CDR3: TGTGCCAGCAGCCATGGACAGGGGGAGACCCAGTACTTC. Its translation is CASSHGQGETQYF.

The chain uses TRBV5-5 and TRBJ1-4; 9 positions agree with TRBD1. V lost 3 bases to trimming and J lost 0 bases; unmatched junction nucleotides: 3. Looked up from germline, CDR1 is SGHKS and CDR2 is YYEKEE (reference sequence). This CDR3 spans 16 amino acids. The CDR3 reads CASSSRQGATNEKLFF. The CDR3 DNA reads TGTGCCAGCAGCTCGAGACAGGGGGCAACTAATGAAAAACTGTTTTTT. The full variable domain, in which reference TRBV5-5 and TRBJ1-4 provide the parts outside the CDR3, is DAGVTQSPTHLIKTRGQQVTLRCSPISGHKSVSWYQQVLGQGPQFIFQYYEKEERGRGNFPDRFSARQFPNYSSELNVNALLLGDSALYLCASSSRQGATNEKLFFGSGTQLSVL.

The rearrangement uses TRBV28 and TRBJ1-2, with D maybe TRBD1 (6 bases). This CDR3 contains 15 residues. CDR1 is MDHEN and CDR2 is SYDVKM in the germline V gene. V lost 5 bases, J lost 3 bases, and 16 bases lay in between. The CDR3 DNA follows: TGTGCCAGCAGTCCCCGGACGGACAGCTACTATGGCTACACCTTC. This codes for CASSPRTDSYYGYTF.